This T cell receptor (beta chain) comes out of a study of T cell repertoires in cytomegalovirus infection. On the study more broadly: HLA-C-restricted CMV epitopes, recently identified, and well-studied HLA-B-restricted ones were used by the study. In public TCR beta signatures, there were indications of both CMV infection and matching HLA type.

This clonotype was picked up many times. Its target is unknown. Study-level points and caveats: Ex vivo, HLA-C-restricted CMV-specific TCR beta clonotypes prevailed over the rest of the response. Carriers of CMV plus the relevant HLA were identified by cumulative public TCR beta family frequency.

Germline CDR1 is MNHEY and CDR2 is SVGEGT. The CDR3 runs 16 residues. J lost 2 bases, V lost 4 bases, and 6 bases had no gene match. MiXCR was run by TCRdb on the reads, yielding one entry per CDR3 protein. Here the sample spans some 24,000 distinct CDR3 sequences, around 21% being singletons. Sequenced material: CD8+ T cells from cultured PBMCs, taken from culture after CMV antigen stimulation. The origin of this receptor is a human donor in good health (CMV status not recorded). Some clones in this sample may be carry-over from other donors' samples. V gene TRBV6-2 or TRBV6-3 combines with J gene TRBJ2-1; 9 bases map to TRBD2. This CDR3 reads CASSSVAGGPYNEQFF. CDR3 DNA sequence: TGTGCCAGCAGTTCCGTGGCGGGGGGGCCCTACAATGAGCAGTTCTTC.